The subject of this entry is one T cell receptor (beta chain). The sample originates from a study of blood T cell repertoires in COVID-19. Overall study context: Acute and convalescent COVID-19 samples came from the United States, Italy and Spain.

Produced via immunoSEQ multiplex PCR; TCRdb's table is partial and in-frame only. This sample yields around 230,000 clones, of which 88% are seen a single time; 2.6% belongs to the top ten. Those who participated ranged in age from about 18 to 95 years and resided in 20 to 25 US areas. Clinical history as reported by participants underpinned cohort assignment. The receptor was isolated from a woman aged 30 to 39 who had recovered from COVID-19. Sequenced: PBMCs or T cells enriched from blood (not recorded which).

This CDR3 is CASSYGGASPFNEQFF. DNA for the CDR3: TGTGCCAGCAGTTACGGGGGGGCTAGCCCTTTCAATGAGCAGTTCTTC. V usage is TRBV6-2 or TRBV6-3 and J usage is TRBJ2-1; possibly TRBD2 for D (7 bases). This CDR3 is built from 16 residues. V gave up 2 bases and J gave up 6 bases, with 17 bases separating them. The germline CDR1 and CDR2 sequences are MNHEY and SVGEGT.